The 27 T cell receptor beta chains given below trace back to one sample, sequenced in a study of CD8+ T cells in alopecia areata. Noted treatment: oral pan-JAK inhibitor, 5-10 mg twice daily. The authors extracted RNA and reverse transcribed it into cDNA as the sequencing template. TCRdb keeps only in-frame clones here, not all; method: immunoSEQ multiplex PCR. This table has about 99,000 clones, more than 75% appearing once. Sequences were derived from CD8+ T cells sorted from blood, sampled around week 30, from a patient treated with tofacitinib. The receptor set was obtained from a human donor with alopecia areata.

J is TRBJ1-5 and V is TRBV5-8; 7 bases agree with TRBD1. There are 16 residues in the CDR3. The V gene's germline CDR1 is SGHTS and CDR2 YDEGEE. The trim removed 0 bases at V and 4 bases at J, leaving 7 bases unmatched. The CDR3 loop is CASSLAIRGGNQPQHF. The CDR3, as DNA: TGTGCCAGCAGCTTGGCGATCAGGGGGGGTAATCAGCCCCAGCATTTT.

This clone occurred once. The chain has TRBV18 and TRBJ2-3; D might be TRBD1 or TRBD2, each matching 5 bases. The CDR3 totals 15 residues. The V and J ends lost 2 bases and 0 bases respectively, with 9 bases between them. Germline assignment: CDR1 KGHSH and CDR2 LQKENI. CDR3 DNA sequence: TGTGCCAGCTCACCAGGGGGACCGAGCACAGATACGCAGTATTTT. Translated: CASSPGGPSTDTQYF.

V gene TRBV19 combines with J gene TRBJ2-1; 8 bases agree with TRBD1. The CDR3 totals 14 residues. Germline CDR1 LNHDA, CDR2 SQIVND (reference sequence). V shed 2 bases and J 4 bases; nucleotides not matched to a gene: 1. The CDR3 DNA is TGTGCCAGTAGTATACAGGGGGCTTACAATGAGCAGTTCTTC. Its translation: CASSIQGAYNEQFF.

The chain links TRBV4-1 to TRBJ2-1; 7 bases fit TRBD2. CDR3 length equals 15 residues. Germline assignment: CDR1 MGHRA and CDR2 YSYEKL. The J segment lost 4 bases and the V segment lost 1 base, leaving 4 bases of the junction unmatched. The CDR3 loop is CASSQVAGQYNEQFF. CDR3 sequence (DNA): TGCGCCAGCAGCCAAGTAGCGGGTCAGTACAATGAGCAGTTCTTC.

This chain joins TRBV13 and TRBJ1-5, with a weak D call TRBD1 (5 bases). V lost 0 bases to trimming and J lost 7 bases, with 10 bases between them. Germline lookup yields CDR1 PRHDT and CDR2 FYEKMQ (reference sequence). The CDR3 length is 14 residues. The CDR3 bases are TGTGCCAGCAGCTTAGGCCAGGGCGGACAGCCCCAGCATTTT. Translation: CASSLGQGGQPQHF.

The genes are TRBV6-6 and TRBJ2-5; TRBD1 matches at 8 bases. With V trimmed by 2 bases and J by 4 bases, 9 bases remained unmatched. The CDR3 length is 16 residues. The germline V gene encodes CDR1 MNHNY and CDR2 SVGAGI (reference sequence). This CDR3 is CASSYGPGGPGETQYF. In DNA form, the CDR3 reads TGTGCCAGCAGTTACGGGCCAGGGGGCCCGGGAGAGACCCAGTACTTC.

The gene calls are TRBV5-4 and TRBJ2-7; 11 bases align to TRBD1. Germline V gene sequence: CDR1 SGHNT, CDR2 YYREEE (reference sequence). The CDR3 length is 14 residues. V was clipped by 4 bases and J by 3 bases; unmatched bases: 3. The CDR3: CASSPGQGGYEQYF. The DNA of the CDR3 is TGTGCCAGCAGCCCGGGACAGGGGGGCTACGAGCAGTACTTC.

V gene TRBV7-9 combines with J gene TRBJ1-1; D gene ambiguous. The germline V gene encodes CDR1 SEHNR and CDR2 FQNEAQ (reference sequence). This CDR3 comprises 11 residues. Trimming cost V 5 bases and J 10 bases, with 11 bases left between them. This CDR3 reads CASSPSRGAFF. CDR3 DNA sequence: TGTGCCAGCAGCCCGAGTCGGGGAGCTTTCTTT.

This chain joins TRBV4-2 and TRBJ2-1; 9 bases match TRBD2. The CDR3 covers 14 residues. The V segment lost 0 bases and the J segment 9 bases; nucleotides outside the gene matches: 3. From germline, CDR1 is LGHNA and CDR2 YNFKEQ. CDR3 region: CASSQDLAGSEQFF. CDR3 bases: TGTGCCAGCAGCCAAGATCTAGCGGGGAGTGAGCAGTTCTTC.

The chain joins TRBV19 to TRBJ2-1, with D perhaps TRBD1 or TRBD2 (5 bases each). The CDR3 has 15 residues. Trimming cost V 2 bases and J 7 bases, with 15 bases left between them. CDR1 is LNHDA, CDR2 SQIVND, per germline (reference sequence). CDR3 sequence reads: CASSIMALEGNEQFF. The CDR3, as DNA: TGTGCCAGTAGTATAATGGCCCTTGAGGGGAATGAGCAGTTCTTC.

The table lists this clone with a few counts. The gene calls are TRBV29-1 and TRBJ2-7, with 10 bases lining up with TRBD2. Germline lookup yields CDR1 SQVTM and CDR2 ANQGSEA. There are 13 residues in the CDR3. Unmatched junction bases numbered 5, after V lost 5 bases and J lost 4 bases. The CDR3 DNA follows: TGCAGCGTTTTTCTAGCGGGAGCGTACGAGCAGTACTTC. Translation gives CSVFLAGAYEQYF.

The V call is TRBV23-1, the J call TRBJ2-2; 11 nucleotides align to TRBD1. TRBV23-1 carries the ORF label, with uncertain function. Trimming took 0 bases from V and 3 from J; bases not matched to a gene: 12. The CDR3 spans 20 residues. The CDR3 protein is CASSQSIWTGGASDTGELFF. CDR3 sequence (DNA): TGCGCCAGCAGTCAATCCATTTGGACAGGGGGCGCTTCGGACACCGGGGAGCTGTTTTTT.

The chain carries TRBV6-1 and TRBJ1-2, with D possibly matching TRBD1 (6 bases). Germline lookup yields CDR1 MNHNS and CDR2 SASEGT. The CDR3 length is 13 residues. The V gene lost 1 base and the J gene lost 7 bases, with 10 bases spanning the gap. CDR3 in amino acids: CASSEGYRAGYTF. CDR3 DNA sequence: TGTGCCAGCAGTGAAGGCTACAGGGCTGGCTACACCTTC.

CDR3: CASSRGSGLYF. The CDR3 bases are TGTGCCAGTAGTCGAGGGTCCGGTTTGTACTTC. The chain joins TRBV19 to TRBJ2-7, with a possible D match to TRBD2 (5 bases). Per germline, CDR1 LNHDA and CDR2 SQIVND (reference sequence). Trimming cost V 5 bases and J 12 bases, with 14 bases left between them. The CDR3 is 11 residues long.

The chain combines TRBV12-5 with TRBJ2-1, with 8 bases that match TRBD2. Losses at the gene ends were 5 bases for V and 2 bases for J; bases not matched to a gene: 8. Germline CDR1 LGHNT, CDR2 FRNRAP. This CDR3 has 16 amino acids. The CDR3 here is CASGPAGGRPYNEQFF. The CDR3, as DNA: TGTGCTAGTGGTCCCGCCGGCGGGAGGCCCTACAATGAGCAGTTCTTC.

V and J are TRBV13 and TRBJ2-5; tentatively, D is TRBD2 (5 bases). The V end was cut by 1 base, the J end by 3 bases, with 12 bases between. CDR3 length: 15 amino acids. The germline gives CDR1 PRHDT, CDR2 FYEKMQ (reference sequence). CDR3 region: CASSLDGDMEETQYF. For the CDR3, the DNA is TGTGCCAGCAGCTTAGACGGGGATATGGAAGAGACCCAGTACTTC.

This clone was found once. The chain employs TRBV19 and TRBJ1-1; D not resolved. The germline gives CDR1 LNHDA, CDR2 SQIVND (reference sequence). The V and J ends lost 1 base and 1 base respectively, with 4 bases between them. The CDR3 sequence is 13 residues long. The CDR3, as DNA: TGTGCCAGTAGTATAGGTGCGAACACTGAAGCTTTCTTT. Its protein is CASSIGANTEAFF.

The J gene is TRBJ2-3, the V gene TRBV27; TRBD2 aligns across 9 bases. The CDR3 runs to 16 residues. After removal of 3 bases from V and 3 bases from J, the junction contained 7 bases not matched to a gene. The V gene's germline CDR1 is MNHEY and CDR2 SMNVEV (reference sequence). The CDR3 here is CASSFRGRAKTDTQYF. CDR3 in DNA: TGTGCCAGCAGTTTTCGCGGGAGGGCCAAAACAGATACGCAGTATTTT.

CDR3 in amino acids: CASSDSRGGPDTQYF. CDR3 sequence (DNA): TGTGCCAGCAGTGACTCGCGGGGGGGCCCAGATACGCAGTATTTT. The chain has TRBV6-4 and TRBJ2-3; 9 bases match TRBD2. Germline CDR1 and CDR2: MRHNA and SNTAGT. With 0 bases clipped from V and 4 bases from J, the junction kept 2 bases outside the gene matches. CDR3 size: 15 residues.

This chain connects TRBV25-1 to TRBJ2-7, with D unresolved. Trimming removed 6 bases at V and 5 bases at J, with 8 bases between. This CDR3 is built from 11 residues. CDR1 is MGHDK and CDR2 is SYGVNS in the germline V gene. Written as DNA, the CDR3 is TGTGCCAGCAGCTCCTACGACGAGCAGTACTTC. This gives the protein CASSSYDEQYF.

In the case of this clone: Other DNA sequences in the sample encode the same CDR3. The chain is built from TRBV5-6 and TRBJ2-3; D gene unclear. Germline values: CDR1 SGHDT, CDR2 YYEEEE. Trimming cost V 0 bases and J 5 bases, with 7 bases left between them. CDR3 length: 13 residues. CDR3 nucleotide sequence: TGTGCCAGCAGCTTGGCCTCGGGAGATACGCAGTATTTT. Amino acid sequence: CASSLASGDTQYF.

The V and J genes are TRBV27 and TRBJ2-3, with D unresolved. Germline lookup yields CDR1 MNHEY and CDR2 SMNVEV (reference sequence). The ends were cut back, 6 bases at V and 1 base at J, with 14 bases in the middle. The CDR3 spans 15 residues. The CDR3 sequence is CASRPGGTRTDTQYF. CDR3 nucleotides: TGTGCCAGCAGGCCTGGCGGCACCCGCACAGATACGCAGTATTTT.

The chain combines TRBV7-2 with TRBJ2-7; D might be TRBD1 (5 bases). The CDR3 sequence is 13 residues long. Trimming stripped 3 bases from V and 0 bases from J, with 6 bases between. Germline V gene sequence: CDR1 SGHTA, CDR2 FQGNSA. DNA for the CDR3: TGTGCCAGCAGCTTCAGGGACTCCTACGAGCAGTACTTC. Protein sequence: CASSFRDSYEQYF.

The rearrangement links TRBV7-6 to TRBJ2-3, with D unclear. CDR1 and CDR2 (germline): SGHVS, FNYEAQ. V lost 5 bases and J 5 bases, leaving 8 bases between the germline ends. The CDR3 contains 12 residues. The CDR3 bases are TGTGCCAGCAGCCCCGAAGGAGATACGCAGTATTTT. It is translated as CASSPEGDTQYF.

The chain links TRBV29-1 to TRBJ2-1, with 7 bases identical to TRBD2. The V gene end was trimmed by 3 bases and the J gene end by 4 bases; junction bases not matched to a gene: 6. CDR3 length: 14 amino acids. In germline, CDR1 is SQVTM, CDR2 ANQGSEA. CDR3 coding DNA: TGCAGCGTTGATATGGCGGGGGTATACAATGAGCAGTTCTTC. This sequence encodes CSVDMAGVYNEQFF.

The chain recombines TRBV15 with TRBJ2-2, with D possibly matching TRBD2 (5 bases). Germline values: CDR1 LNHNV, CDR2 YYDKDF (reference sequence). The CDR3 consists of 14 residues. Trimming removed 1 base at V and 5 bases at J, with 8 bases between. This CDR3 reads CATSRAGNTGELFF. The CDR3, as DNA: TGTGCCACCAGCAGAGCGGGGAATACCGGGGAGCTGTTTTTT.

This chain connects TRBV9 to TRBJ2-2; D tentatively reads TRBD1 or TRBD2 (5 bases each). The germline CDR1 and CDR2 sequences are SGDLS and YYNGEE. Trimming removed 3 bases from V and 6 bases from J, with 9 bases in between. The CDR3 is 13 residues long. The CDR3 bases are TGTGCCAGCAGCGCCAGGGAGCCCGGGGAGCTGTTTTTT. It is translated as CASSAREPGELFF.